This T cell receptor beta chain was identified during a study of PD-L1 blockade in urothelial cancer (dated by TCRdb to about 2017). For context, the study as a whole: Therapy was started in the mid-2010s for all patients, and atezolizumab 1,200 mg was administered intravenously every 3 weeks. About 85% of the 29 patients were males with bladder-origin urothelial cancer, and about 60% of the roughly 29 reported a prior smoking history. Patients had an ECOG performance status of 0 or 1 and had received between 0 and 3 prior chemotherapy regimens. Blood samples were analyzed at two time points: 3 weeks after treatment start (second dose) and 6 weeks after treatment start. Blood samples gave a median of about 150,000 T cells and approximately 85,000 unique TCRs, with a median clonality of approximately 0.08. The study was an exploratory multi-omic analysis of somatic, immune and clinical correlates of response to PD-L1 blockade with atezolizumab in urothelial cancer. Pretreatment tumor samples and matched peripheral blood, collected serially before and after atezolizumab treatment, underwent TCR sequencing. Durable clinical benefit was defined as a progression-free survival longer than 6 months, and TCR features were additionally tested against progression-free survival and overall survival. In the same patients, pretreatment tumors underwent whole exome sequencing and RNA sequencing in addition to TCR sequencing. Nine patients reached durable clinical benefit, while 20 or so patients did not. Approximately 29 patients had pretreatment blood TCR-seq, some 24 had at least one posttreatment blood collection, and some 24 had tumor TCR-seq.

Here is what the overall study found, with its caveats: Small sample size (n of about 30) and many exploratory analyses mean the results are intended to be hypothesis-generating. Patients with durable benefit showed greater expansion of tumor-associated TCR clones in peripheral blood 3 weeks after starting treatment (n ≈ 20, p = 0.022). A pretreatment peripheral blood TCR clonality below the median was linked to improved progression-free and overall survival.

Synthetic TCR analog templates were spiked into each PCR so that absolute template abundance could be estimated from read counts. The immunoSEQ assay used bias-controlled V and J gene primers to amplify TCRbeta CDR3 regions from genomic DNA. Sequencing of rearranged TCRbeta segments was done at approximately 20X coverage. The original methods were these. Clustering was used to correct sequencing errors, and CDR3s were annotated against IMGT so that V, D and J genes could be assigned. Only productive TCRbeta rearrangements were used in downstream analyses, excluding out-of-frame or stop-codon sequences. Clonality was computed as one minus Shannon entropy normalized by the log of the number of unique productive sequences. Clones differing between time points or between blood and tumor were identified by Fisher's exact test with Benjamini-Hochberg correction at adjusted p below 0.01. What TCRdb holds here is the immuneACCESS table cut down to in-frame rearrangements. Part of the clones is not present; checked against another copy, under half of the missing clones reflect an unresolved V gene, and the others are unexplained. The DNA gave D and trimming, while V, J and clone size come from that table. The sample data list 40,000 to 60,000 clones, and 75% to 85% of these were observed just once. The ten largest account for 10% of the sample.

Reading the label with the study, this specimen's time point is: pretreatment peripheral blood. A total of around 30 patients with locally advanced or metastatic urothelial carcinoma, treated at Memorial Sloan Kettering on a trial protocol, made up the cohort. Peripheral blood mononuclear cells were collected pretreatment and during treatment, with between 1 and 8 total time points per patient. The Qiagen DNeasy Blood extraction kit was used to purify genomic DNA from total PBMCs and from tumor samples. PBMCs were collected pretreatment and during treatment, and were isolated and stored as previously described. Via the germline V gene, CDR1 is MNHEY and CDR2 SVGAGI. Spanning cysteine to phenylalanine, the CDR3 consists of 14 amino acids. Only CDR3 DNA is held: 42 bases, read in frame from base 1. Trimming removed 6 bases from V and 6 bases from J; the gene matches leave 7 bases unexplained. In regard to this clone: The antigen this receptor binds is unknown. Base qualities are missing; no much larger clone stands one base away.

Here the chain combines TRBV6-5 and TRBJ1-4; 7 bases in the middle match TRBD1. Here the sequenced sample was PBMCs, taken around atezolizumab (anti-PD-L1) treatment. This TCR was recovered from a man in his 70s with urothelial cancer. The nucleotide sequence reads as follows: TGTGCCAGCAGGCGGACAGGAGTGGATGAAAAACTGTTTTTT. This gives the protein CASRRTGVDEKLFF.